This T cell receptor beta chain was identified during a study of a mutant IDH1 vaccine in newly diagnosed glioma. TCRdb's copy holds only in-frame clones and misses some; the assay was immunoSEQ multiplex PCR. This table holds about 35,000 clones, about 80% found once. Noted time point: baseline, week 1 (first vaccination visit). As to treatment: pre-vaccination baseline after standard-of-care therapy. This sequence originates from a man aged 50-59 years with glioma. Some clones in this sample may be carry-over from other donors' samples. The specimen was peripheral blood mononuclear cells (PBMCs), collected from a glioma patient treated with radiotherapy, temozolomide or both.

The chain's CDR3 is CASSFGGANTGELFF. The DNA for the CDR3 is TGTGCCAGCAGTTTTGGCGGGGCTAACACCGGGGAGCTGTTTTTT. The V gene is TRBV28, the J gene TRBJ2-2, with D tentatively TRBD2 (6 bases). The CDR3 has 15 residues. In germline, CDR1 is MDHEN, CDR2 SYDVKM. Trimming stripped 3 bases from V and 2 bases from J, with 10 bases between.